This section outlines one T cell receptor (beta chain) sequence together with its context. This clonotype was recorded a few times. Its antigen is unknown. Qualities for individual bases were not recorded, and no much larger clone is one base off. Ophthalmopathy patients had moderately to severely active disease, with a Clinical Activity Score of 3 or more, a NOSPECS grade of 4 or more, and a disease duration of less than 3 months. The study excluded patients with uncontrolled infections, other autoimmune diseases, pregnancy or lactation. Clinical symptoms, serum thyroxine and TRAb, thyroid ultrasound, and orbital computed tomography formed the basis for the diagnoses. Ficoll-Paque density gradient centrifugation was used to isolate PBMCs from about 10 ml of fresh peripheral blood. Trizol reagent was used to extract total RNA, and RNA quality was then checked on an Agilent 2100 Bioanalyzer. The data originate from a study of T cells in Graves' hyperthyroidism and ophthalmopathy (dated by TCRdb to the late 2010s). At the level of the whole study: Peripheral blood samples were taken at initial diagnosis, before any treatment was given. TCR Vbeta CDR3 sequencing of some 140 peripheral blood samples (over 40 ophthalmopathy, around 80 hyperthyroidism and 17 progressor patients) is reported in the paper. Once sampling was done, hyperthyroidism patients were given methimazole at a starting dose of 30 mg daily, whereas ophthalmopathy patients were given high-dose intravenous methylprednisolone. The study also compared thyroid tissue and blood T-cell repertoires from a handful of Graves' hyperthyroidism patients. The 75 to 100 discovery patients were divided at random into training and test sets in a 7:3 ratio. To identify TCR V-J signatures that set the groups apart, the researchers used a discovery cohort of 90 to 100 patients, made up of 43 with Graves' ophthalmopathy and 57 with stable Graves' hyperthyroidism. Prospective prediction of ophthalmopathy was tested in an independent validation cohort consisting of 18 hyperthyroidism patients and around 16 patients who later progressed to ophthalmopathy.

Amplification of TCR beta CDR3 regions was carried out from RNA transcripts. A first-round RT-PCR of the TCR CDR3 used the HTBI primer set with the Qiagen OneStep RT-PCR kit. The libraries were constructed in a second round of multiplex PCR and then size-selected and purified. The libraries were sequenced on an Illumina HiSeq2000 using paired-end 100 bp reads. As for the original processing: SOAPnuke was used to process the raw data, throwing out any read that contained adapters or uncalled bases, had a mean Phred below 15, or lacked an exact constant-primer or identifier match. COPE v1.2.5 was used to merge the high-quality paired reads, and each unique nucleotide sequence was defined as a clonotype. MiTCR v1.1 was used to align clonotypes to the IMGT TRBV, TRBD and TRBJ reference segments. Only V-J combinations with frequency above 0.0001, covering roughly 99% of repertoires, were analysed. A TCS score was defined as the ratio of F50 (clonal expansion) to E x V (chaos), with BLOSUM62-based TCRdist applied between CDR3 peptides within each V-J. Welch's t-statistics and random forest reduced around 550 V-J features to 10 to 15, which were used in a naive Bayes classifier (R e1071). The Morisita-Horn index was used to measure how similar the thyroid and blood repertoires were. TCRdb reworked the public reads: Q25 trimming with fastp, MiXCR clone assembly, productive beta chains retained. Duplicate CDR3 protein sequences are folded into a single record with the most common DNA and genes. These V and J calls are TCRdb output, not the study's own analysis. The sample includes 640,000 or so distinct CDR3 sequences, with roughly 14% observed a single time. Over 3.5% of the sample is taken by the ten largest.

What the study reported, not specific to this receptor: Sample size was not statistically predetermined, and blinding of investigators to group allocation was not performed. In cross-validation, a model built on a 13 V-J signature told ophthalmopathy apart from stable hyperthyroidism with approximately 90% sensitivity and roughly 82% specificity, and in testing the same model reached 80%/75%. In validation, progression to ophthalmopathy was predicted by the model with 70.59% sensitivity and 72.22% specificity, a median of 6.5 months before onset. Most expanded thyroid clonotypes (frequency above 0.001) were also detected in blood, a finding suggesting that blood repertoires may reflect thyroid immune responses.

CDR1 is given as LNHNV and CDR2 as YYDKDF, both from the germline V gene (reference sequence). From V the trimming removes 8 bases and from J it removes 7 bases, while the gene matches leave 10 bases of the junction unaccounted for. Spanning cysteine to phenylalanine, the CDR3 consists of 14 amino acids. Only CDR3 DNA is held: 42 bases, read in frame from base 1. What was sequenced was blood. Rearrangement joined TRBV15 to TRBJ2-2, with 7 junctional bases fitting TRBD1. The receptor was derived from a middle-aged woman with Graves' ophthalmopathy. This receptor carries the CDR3 CATGRNRGNGELFF. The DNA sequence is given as TGTGCCACCGGGAGAAACAGGGGTAACGGGGAGCTGTTTTTT.